Below, 9 T cell receptor beta chains from the same sample are listed, as sequenced in a study of shared clonotypes between healthy human individuals. Measured with immunoSEQ multiplex PCR; TCRdb has only the in-frame clones, and not every one. The sample has 730,000 or so clones, approximately 75% seen once. The sample consisted of memory CD4+ T cells sorted from blood. Subset reported: CD45RA-negative fraction. The receptor set was obtained from a young woman in good health.

V gene TRBV15 combines with J gene TRBJ2-2, with TRBD1 identical over 8 bases. The CDR3 loop spans 14 amino acids. Trimming took 5 bases from V and 6 from J; bases not matched to a gene: 5. Germline CDR1 LNHNV, CDR2 YYDKDF (reference sequence). The CDR3 DNA follows: TGTGCCACCAGCCGAGGACAGGGTTCCGGGGAGCTGTTTTTT. It codes for CATSRGQGSGELFF.

The genes are TRBV5-1 and TRBJ1-4; D is undetermined. CDR1 and CDR2 from the germline V gene are SGHRS and YFSETQ. The CDR3 contains 13 residues. V was pared by 4 bases and J by 7 bases, with 11 bases between. CDR3 amino acids: CASSPSEVEKLFF. Here the CDR3 DNA reads TGCGCCAGCAGCCCGTCGGAGGTTGAAAAACTGTTTTTT.

The chain is built from TRBV6-6 and TRBJ1-5; D possibly corresponds to TRBD1 (5 bases). V was trimmed by 4 bases and J by 7 bases, leaving 11 bases between them. This CDR3 contains 13 residues. Germline CDR1 and CDR2: MNHNY and SVGAGI (reference sequence). The CDR3 loop reads CASSFAGNQPQHF. DNA of the CDR3: TGTGCCAGCAGTTTTGCAGGGAACCAGCCCCAGCATTTT.

J is TRBJ1-5 and V is TRBV10-2, with TRBD1 matching over 9 bases. There are 13 residues in the CDR3. The germline V gene encodes CDR1 WSHSY and CDR2 SAAADI. V dropped 3 bases and J dropped 9; count of bases not matched to a gene: 3. DNA of the CDR3: TGCGCCAGCAGTGATACAGGGGGCCGGCCCCAGCATTTT. It encodes CASSDTGGRPQHF.

The chain couples TRBV11-2 to TRBJ2-6; possible D gene TRBD1, 5 bases. The germline V and J ends were trimmed by 2 bases and 2 bases, with 10 bases remaining between them. CDR1 SGHAT and CDR2 FQNNGV come from the germline V gene. There are 16 residues in the CDR3. This CDR3 reads CASSLSSRAGANVLTF. In DNA, the CDR3 is TGTGCCAGCAGCTTATCATCCAGGGCTGGGGCCAACGTCCTGACTTTC.

The chain carries TRBV5-1 and TRBJ2-4, with TRBD2 identical over 8 bases. The germline V gene has CDR1 SGHRS and CDR2 YFSETQ. V trimming: 3 bases; J trimming: 8 bases; junction bases outside the gene matches: 10. This CDR3 is 15 amino acids long. CDR3 nucleotide sequence: TGCGCCAGCAGCTCACCTACGGGAGGGTCGGACATTCAGTACTTC. Protein sequence: CASSSPTGGSDIQYF.

This chain links TRBV2 with TRBJ1-2; possible D gene TRBD1, 5 bases. The CDR3 contains 11 residues. The ends were cut back, 3 bases at V and 12 bases at J, with 11 bases in the middle. CDR1 and CDR2 from the germline V gene are SNHLY and FYNNEI. CDR3: CASSEQGRNTF. The CDR3 DNA reads as TGTGCCAGCAGTGAGCAGGGAAGGAACACCTTC.

The chain carries TRBV10-2 and TRBJ2-7; possible D gene TRBD2, 7 bases. Trimming left V 4 bases short and J 6 bases short, with 22 bases between. Germline V CDR1 and CDR2: WSHSY, SAAADI. The CDR3 loop spans 16 amino acids. CDR3 nucleotide sequence: TGCGCCAGCAGTGTTGCGGGGGCGACATTCCGGGGCGAGCAGTACTTC. This gives the protein CASSVAGATFRGEQYF.

V gene TRBV6-5 combines with J gene TRBJ1-4; D call uncertain. V was clipped by 6 bases and J by 0 bases, with 8 bases between them. Germline CDR1 reads MNHEY; CDR2 reads SVGAGI. The CDR3 loop spans 14 amino acids. The CDR3 coding sequence is TGTGCCAGCAGGGAGGATGCAACTAATGAAAAACTGTTTTTT. Its protein is CASREDATNEKLFF.